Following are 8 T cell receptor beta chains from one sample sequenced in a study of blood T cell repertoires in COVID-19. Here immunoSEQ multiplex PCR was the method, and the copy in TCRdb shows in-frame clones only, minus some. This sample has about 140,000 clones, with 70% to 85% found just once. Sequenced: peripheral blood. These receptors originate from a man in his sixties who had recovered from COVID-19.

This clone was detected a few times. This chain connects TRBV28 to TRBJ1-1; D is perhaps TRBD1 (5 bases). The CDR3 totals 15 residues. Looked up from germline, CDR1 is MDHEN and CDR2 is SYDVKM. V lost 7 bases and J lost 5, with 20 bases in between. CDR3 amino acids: CASTLEGALETEAFF. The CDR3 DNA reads TGTGCCAGCACCCTGGAAGGGGCCCTCGAGACTGAAGCTTTCTTT.

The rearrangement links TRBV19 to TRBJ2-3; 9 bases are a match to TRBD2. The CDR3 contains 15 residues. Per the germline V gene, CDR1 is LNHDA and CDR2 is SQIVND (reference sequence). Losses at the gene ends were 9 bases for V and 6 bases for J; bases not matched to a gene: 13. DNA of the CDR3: TGTGCCAGCCGCGCCCGGCTAGCGGGAACCGATACGCAGTATTTT. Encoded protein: CASRARLAGTDTQYF.

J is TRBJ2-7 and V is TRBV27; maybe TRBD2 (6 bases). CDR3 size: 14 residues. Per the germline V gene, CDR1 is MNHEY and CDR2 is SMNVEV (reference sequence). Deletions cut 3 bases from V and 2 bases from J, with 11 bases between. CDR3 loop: CASSLEGRAYEQYF. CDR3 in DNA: TGTGCCAGCAGTTTGGAGGGGAGAGCCTACGAGCAGTACTTC.

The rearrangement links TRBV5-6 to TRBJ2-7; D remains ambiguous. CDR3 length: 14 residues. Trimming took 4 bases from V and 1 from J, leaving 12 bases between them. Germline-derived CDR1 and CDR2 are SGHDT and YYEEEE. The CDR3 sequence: CASSPLKASYEQYF. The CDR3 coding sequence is TGTGCCAGCAGCCCTCTGAAAGCATCCTACGAGCAGTACTTC. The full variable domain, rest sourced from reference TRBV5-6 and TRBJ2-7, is DAGVTQSPTHLIKTRGQQVTLRCSPKSGHDTVSWYQQALGQGPQFIFQYYEEEERQRGNFPDRFSGHQFPNYSSELNVNALLLGDSALYLCASSPLKASYEQYFGPGTRLTVT.

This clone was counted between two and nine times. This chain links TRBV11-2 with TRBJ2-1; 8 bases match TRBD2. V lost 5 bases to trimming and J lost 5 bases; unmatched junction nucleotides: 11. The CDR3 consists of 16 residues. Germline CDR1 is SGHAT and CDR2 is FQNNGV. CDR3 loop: CASSLTSGGWDNEQFF. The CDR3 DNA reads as TGTGCCAGCAGCCTCACCAGCGGGGGATGGGACAATGAGCAGTTCTTC.

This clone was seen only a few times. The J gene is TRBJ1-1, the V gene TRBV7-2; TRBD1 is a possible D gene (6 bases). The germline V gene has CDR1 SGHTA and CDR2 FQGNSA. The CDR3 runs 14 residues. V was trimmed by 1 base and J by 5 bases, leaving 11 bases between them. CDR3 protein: CASSLGTGRTEAFF. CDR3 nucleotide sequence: TGTGCCAGCAGCTTAGGAACAGGGCGGACTGAAGCTTTCTTT.

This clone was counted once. The CDR3 bases are TGTGCCAGCGGGCGGGACAGGGGATGGAATGAGCAGTTCTTC. It encodes CASGRDRGWNEQFF. The chain carries TRBV7-9 and TRBJ2-1, with 10 bases matching TRBD1. Trimming cost V 8 bases and J 7 bases; bases outside gene matches: 8. The CDR3 contains 14 residues. From germline, CDR1 is SEHNR and CDR2 FQNEAQ (reference sequence).

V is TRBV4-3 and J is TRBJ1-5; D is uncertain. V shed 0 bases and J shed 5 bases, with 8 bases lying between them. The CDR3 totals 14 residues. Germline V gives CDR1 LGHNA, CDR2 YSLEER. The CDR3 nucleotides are TGCGCCAGCAGCCAAGAGGCCAGATATCAGCCCCAGCATTTT. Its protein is CASSQEARYQPQHF.